Listed here is a single T cell receptor (beta chain). Its antigen is currently unknown. Unmatched junction bases numbered 5, after V lost 6 bases and J lost 4 bases. Germline V lookup: CDR1 SNHLY, CDR2 FYNNEI. The CDR3 contains 14 residues. On average, the one heparinised blood draw given by each donor was approximately 100 mL. CD45RO/CCR7/CD25/CD127/CD95/CD27 separated CD4+ naive, central memory, regulatory and stem cell-like memory cells by sorting. This record belongs to a study of beta chain features in type 1 diabetes. TCRB transcripts that were expressed got sequenced, as all of the isolated RNA had been reverse transcribed. Sequencing used immunoSEQ multiplex PCR; TCRdb keeps in-frame clones, though not all of them. In the table there are 310,000 or so clones, about 15% of which are singletons. Study results and caveats: All four CD4+ subsets of Type 1 diabetes patients contained TCRB CDR3s that were moderately but significantly shorter.

The source material was naive CD4+ T cells from blood. The source of this sequence is a young man with type 1 diabetes. The chain has TRBV2 and TRBJ1-5; 8 bases agree with TRBD1. For the CDR3, the DNA is TGTGCCAGCAGGGGGACAGGTCTAAATCAGCCCCAGCATTTT. It is translated as CASRGTGLNQPQHF. Filled out from reference TRBV2 and TRBJ1-5, the complete variable domain reads EPEVTQTPSHQVTQMGQEVILRCVPISNHLYFYWYRQILGQKVEFLVSFYNNEISEKSEIFDDQFSVERPDGSNFTLKIRSTKLEDSAMYFCASRGTGLNQPQHFGDGTRLSIL.